This is a list of T cell receptor beta chains from one sample in a study of graft-versus-host responses after intestinal transplantation. The table came from immunoSEQ multiplex PCR; TCRdb's copy has only in-frame clones and leaves some out. The sample lists tens of thousands of clones; around nine tenths were seen once. Their antigens remain unidentified. Here the sequenced sample was unstimulated CD8+ T cells sorted from spleen or lymph node cells, taken before transplant. Receptors originate from a human donor who was the organ donor for an intestinal transplant. Each CDR3 is given with its conserved first and last residue. Fields, in order: V gene, J gene, CDR3 protein.

v_gene: TRBV27
j_gene: TRBJ1-6
CDR3aa: CASSLTGGYSPLHF

v_gene: TRBV6-5
j_gene: TRBJ1-5
CDR3aa: CASSYTYRDLNQPQHF

v_gene: TRBV5-4
j_gene: TRBJ1-1
CDR3aa: CASSFGGWSEAFF

v_gene: TRBV2
j_gene: TRBJ1-1
CDR3aa: CASNYGAGTEAFF

v_gene: TRBV6-5
j_gene: TRBJ2-2
CDR3aa: CASGWQHTGELFF

v_gene: TRBV9
j_gene: TRBJ1-4
CDR3aa: CASSGGPTEATNEKLFF

v_gene: TRBV2
j_gene: TRBJ2-1
CDR3aa: CASRLTYNEQFF

v_gene: TRBV7-9
j_gene: TRBJ2-2
CDR3aa: CASSPSDRGYGELFF

v_gene: TRBV5-8
j_gene: TRBJ2-7
CDR3aa: CASSDRDYEQYF

v_gene: TRBV30
j_gene: TRBJ2-3
CDR3aa: CAWSVGGGWGTQYF

v_gene: TRBV27
j_gene: TRBJ2-7
CDR3aa: CASSSRTLPSEQYF

v_gene: TRBV15
j_gene: TRBJ2-7
CDR3aa: CATSPQDGGGYEQYF

v_gene: TRBV9
j_gene: TRBJ1-1
CDR3aa: CASSAPDGFEAFF

v_gene: TRBV6-5
j_gene: TRBJ2-3
CDR3aa: CASSGGGVDTQYF

v_gene: TRBV14
j_gene: TRBJ2-6
CDR3aa: CASSPRVAPVANVLTF

v_gene: TRBV10-3
j_gene: TRBJ2-3
CDR3aa: CAISEFEGDTQYF

v_gene: TRBV7-2
j_gene: TRBJ2-3
CDR3aa: CASSFRYRGGPDTQYF